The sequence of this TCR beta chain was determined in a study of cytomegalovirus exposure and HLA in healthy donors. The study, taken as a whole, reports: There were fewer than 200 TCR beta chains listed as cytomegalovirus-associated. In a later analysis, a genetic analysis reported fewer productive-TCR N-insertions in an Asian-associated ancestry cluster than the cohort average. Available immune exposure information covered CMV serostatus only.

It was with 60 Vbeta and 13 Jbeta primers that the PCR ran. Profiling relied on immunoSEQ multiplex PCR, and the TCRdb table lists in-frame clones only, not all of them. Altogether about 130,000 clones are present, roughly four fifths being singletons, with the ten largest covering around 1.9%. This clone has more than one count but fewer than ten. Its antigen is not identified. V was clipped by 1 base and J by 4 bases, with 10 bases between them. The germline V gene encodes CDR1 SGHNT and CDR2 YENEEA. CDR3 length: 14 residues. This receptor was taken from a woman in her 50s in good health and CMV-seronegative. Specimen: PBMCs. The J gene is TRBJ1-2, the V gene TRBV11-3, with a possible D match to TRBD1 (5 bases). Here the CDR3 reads CASSLGGWSYGYTF. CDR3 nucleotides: TGTGCCAGCAGCTTAGGGGGCTGGAGCTATGGCTACACCTTC.